Below, 16 T cell receptor beta chains from the same sample are listed, as sequenced in a study of blood T cell repertoires in COVID-19. The table came from immunoSEQ multiplex PCR; TCRdb's copy has only in-frame clones and leaves some out. Here the sample spans under 300,000 clones, 85% to 90% being singletons. Sample: peripheral blood. The receptors shown here come from a woman under 40 with COVID-19, enrolled during active disease.

V usage is TRBV4-1 and J usage is TRBJ1-2; D possibly corresponds to TRBD1 (6 bases). V dropped 4 bases and J dropped 1 base, with 13 bases sitting between them. Germline lookup yields CDR1 MGHRA and CDR2 YSYEKL. The CDR3 totals 15 residues. DNA of the CDR3: TGCGCCAGCAGCCCCTCCCCAGGGGATAACTATGGCTACACCTTC. This translates into CASSPSPGDNYGYTF.

The chain carries TRBV7-9 and TRBJ1-1, with D possibly TRBD1 on 6 matching bases. The V end was cut by 5 bases, the J end by 0 bases, with 7 bases between. The CDR3 length is 13 residues. The germline CDR1 and CDR2 sequences are SEHNR and FQNEAQ (reference sequence). The CDR3 DNA sequence: TGTGCCAGCAGCCGGACAGTGAACACTGAAGCTTTCTTT. This translates into CASSRTVNTEAFF.

In nucleotides, the CDR3 is TGTGCCTGGAGTGTAGTCCCTCAGGGAGAAGCTTTCTTT. Amino acids: CAWSVVPQGEAFF. The chain is built from TRBV30 and TRBJ1-1; possible D gene TRBD1, 5 bases. Trimming cost V 0 bases and J 8 bases, with 13 bases left between them. The length of the CDR3 is 13 residues. From germline, CDR1 is GTSNPN and CDR2 SVGIG (reference sequence).

CDR3 region: CASSLGGQSNQPQHF. The CDR3 DNA reads TGTGCCAGCAGCTTGGGGGGACAGTCCAATCAGCCCCAGCATTTT. This chain uses TRBV5-4 with TRBJ1-5, with TRBD1 matching 7 bases. This CDR3 region has 15 residues. CDR1 is SGHNT and CDR2 is YYREEE in the germline V gene (reference sequence). Germline trimming cut 0 bases from V and 3 bases from J; bases unmatched to any gene: 3.

This clone was counted a few times. The chain couples TRBV11-2 to TRBJ1-2, with 8 bases lining up with TRBD1. The CDR3 runs 15 residues. From germline, CDR1 is SGHAT and CDR2 FQNNGV. Trimming took 1 base from V and 6 from J; bases not matched to a gene: 7. CDR3: CASSLARGRLHGYTF. CDR3 nucleotides: TGTGCCAGCAGCTTAGCCAGGGGGCGTTTACATGGCTACACCTTC.

The CDR3, as DNA: TGTGCCAGCAGCTCTGTAGGGGGCACTAGCACAGATACGCAGTATTTT. It codes for CASSSVGGTSTDTQYF. V and J are TRBV5-6 and TRBJ2-3; 7 bases line up with TRBD1. CDR1 and CDR2 from the germline V gene are SGHDT and YYEEEE. Unmatched junction bases numbered 7, after V lost 3 bases and J lost 0 bases. CDR3 length: 16 residues.

The chain combines TRBV7-8 with TRBJ2-5; perhaps TRBD2 as D (6 bases). The CDR3 contains 15 residues. The germline V and J ends were trimmed by 6 bases and 5 bases, with 19 bases remaining between them. Germline assignment: CDR1 SGHVS and CDR2 FQNEAQ. The CDR3: CASSFAPGAGETQYF. In nucleotides, the CDR3 is TGTGCCAGCAGTTTCGCCCCCGGGGCGGGGGAGACCCAGTACTTC.

The J gene is TRBJ2-7, the V gene TRBV7-9; tentatively, D is TRBD1 (6 bases). Germline CDR1 is SEHNR and CDR2 is FQNEAQ (reference sequence). The length of the CDR3 is 13 residues. V dropped 5 bases and J dropped 6 bases, with 14 bases sitting between them. The CDR3 region is CASSPGAGVEQYF. Written as DNA, the CDR3 is TGTGCCAGCAGCCCCGGGGCAGGGGTCGAGCAGTACTTC.

This chain joins TRBV12-5 and TRBJ2-1; the D gene is possibly TRBD2 (5 bases). CDR3 length: 17 residues. The germline V and J ends were trimmed by 2 bases and 6 bases, with 20 bases remaining between them. Per the germline V gene, CDR1 is LGHNT and CDR2 is FRNRAP. The CDR3: CASGLTSGRVRPNEQFF. The CDR3 nucleotides are TGTGCTAGTGGTTTGACATCGGGAAGGGTCAGGCCCAATGAGCAGTTCTTC.

The genes are TRBV5-1 and TRBJ1-6, with D possibly being TRBD1 (5 bases). The CDR3 runs 15 residues. The germline V gene has CDR1 SGHRS and CDR2 YFSETQ. V shed 5 bases and J shed 6 bases, with 15 bases lying between them. The CDR3 loop is CASRGPQGPNSPLHF. In nucleotides, the CDR3 is TGCGCCAGCAGGGGTCCGCAGGGCCCTAATTCACCCCTCCACTTT.

This clone has just one count. The chain combines TRBV5-6 with TRBJ1-1; no clear D. The V and J ends lost 0 bases and 7 bases respectively, with 10 bases between them. This CDR3 has 13 amino acids. The germline V gene encodes CDR1 SGHDT and CDR2 YYEEEE. The CDR3 loop reads CASSLVAGLEAFF. The DNA of the CDR3 is TGTGCCAGCAGCTTGGTGGCAGGCCTTGAAGCTTTCTTT.

The chain links TRBV28 to TRBJ1-2, with D hard to call. V was cut by 10 bases and J by 7 bases, with 10 bases left in between. The CDR3 length is 10 residues. Germline CDR1 is MDHEN and CDR2 is SYDVKM. The CDR3 coding sequence is TGTGCCACCTTTTTCTCTGGCTACACCTTC. It codes for CATFFSGYTF.

The chain joins TRBV6-1 to TRBJ1-1, with 8 bases that match TRBD1. The CDR3 spans 16 residues. Germline V CDR1 and CDR2: MNHNS, SASEGT. V lost 0 bases to trimming and J lost 5 bases; unmatched junction nucleotides: 8. This CDR3 is CASSEARRTGLTEAFF. The CDR3 DNA sequence: TGTGCCAGCAGTGAAGCACGGAGGACAGGGTTAACTGAAGCTTTCTTT.

This clone was detected once. The V and J genes are TRBV5-4 and TRBJ1-1; 7 nucleotides line up with TRBD1. CDR3 length: 14 amino acids. J lost 2 bases, V lost 9 bases, and 10 bases had no gene match. The germline V gene has CDR1 SGHNT and CDR2 YYREEE (reference sequence). The chain's CDR3 is CATRRGLENTEAFF. The CDR3 DNA reads as TGTGCCACAAGGAGGGGGCTGGAAAACACTGAAGCTTTCTTT.

The chain uses TRBV5-1 and TRBJ2-5; a possible D gene is TRBD1 (6 bases). The germline V gene encodes CDR1 SGHRS and CDR2 YFSETQ. Between the trimmed V and J ends, which lost 4 bases and 0 bases, there was a span of 19 bases. The CDR3 totals 17 residues. The CDR3 DNA follows: TGCGCCAGCAGCCCCTCCTTTGGTAGGGGGTACCAAGAGACCCAGTACTTC. This codes for CASSPSFGRGYQETQYF.

This sequence joins TRBV6-1 and TRBJ2-3, with D unclear. This CDR3 contains 16 residues. Germline values: CDR1 MNHNS, CDR2 SASEGT. Deletions cut 1 base from V and 6 bases from J, with 17 bases between. The DNA of the CDR3 is TGTGCCAGCAGTGAAGGACTTTCCATGGGTACGGATACGCAGTATTTT. This codes for CASSEGLSMGTDTQYF.